The source of this T cell receptor beta chain is a study of OX40 agonist ivuxolimab in advanced cancers. Study at large: Partial responses were achieved by three patients: one hepatocellular carcinoma, two cutaneous melanoma.

To note about this clone: Its antigen remains unidentified.

Study conclusions and caveats: Among T cells, CD8+ cells averaged more expanded clones than CD4+ cells.

The CDR3 is 12 residues long. The germline gives CDR1 LGHNA, CDR2 YSLEER. Trimming took 3 bases from V and 8 from J, leaving 8 bases between them. Using immunoSEQ multiplex PCR, the repertoire was profiled, and TCRdb retains in-frame clones only, with some absent. The sample holds 50,000 to 70,000 clones, approximately 91% seen once. V usage is TRBV4-3 and J usage is TRBJ2-1, with D possibly called TRBD1 or TRBD2 (6 bases each). This clonotype was obtained from an adult with an advanced solid tumor such as melanoma, head and neck, liver or kidney cancer. The input for sequencing was CD4+ or CD8+ T cells sorted from blood, taken in a trial of the OX40 agonist ivuxolimab. CDR3 protein: CASSQGGYEQFF. The CDR3 nucleotides read TGCGCCAGCAGCCAGGGGGGCTATGAGCAGTTCTTC.